Presented here are 2 T cell receptor beta chains from one specimen sequenced in a study of T cells in tuberculosis. The table came from immunoSEQ multiplex PCR; TCRdb's copy has only in-frame clones and leaves some out. The repertoire holds roughly 41,000 clones, with approximately 94% as singletons. Specimen: PBMCs. These receptors all come from a donor between 5 and 29 years old with latent tuberculosis or without tuberculosis infection. Some clones in this sample may be carry-over from other donors' samples.

The genes are TRBV4-3 and TRBJ1-3; D not resolved. The CDR3 is 15 amino acids. V lost 0 bases and J lost 4, with 10 bases in between. From germline, CDR1 is LGHNA and CDR2 YSLEER. This chain's CDR3 is CASSQDITSGNTIYF. Written as DNA, the CDR3 is TGCGCCAGCAGCCAAGATATTACATCCGGAAACACCATATATTTT.

This chain uses TRBV19 with TRBJ1-5; 9 nucleotides line up with TRBD1. The CDR3 length is 15 residues. Germline CDR1 LNHDA, CDR2 SQIVND (reference sequence). V shed 6 bases, J shed 4 bases, and the junction held 7 bases outside the gene matches. DNA for the CDR3: TGTGCCAGTAGGAGCCGGGACAGGGCTAATCAGCCCCAGCATTTT. Translation: CASRSRDRANQPQHF. The variable domain in full, with the rest retrieved from reference TRBV19 and TRBJ1-5, is DGGITQSPKYLFRKEGQNVTLSCEQNLNHDAMYWYRQDPGQGLRLIYYSQIVNDFQKGDIAEGYSVSREKKESFPLTVTSAQKNPTAFYLCASRSRDRANQPQHFGDGTRLSIL.